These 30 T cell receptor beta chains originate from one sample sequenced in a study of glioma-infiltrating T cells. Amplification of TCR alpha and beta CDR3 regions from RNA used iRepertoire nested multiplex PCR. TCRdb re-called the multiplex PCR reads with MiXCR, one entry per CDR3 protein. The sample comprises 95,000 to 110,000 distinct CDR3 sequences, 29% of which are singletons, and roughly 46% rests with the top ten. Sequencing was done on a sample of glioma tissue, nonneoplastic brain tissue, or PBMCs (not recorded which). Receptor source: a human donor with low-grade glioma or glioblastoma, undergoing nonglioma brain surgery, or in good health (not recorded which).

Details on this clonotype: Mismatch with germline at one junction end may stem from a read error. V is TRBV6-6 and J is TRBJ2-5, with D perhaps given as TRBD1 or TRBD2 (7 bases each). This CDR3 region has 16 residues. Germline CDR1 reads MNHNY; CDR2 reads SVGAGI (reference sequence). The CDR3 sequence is CASSSGGRGPFESQYF. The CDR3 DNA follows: TGTGCCAGCAGTTCTGGTGGGAGGGGGCCGTTCGAGAGCCAGTACTTC.

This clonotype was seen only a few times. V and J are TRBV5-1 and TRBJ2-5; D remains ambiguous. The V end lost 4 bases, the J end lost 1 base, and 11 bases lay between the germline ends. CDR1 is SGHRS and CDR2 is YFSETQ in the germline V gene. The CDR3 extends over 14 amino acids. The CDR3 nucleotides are TGCGCCAGCAGCGCCGACGTATCCCAAGAGACCCAGTACTTC. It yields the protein CASSADVSQETQYF. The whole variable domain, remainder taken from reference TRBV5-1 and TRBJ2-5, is KAGVTQTPRYLIKTRGQQVTLSCSPISGHRSVSWYQQTPGQGLQFLFEYFSETQRNKGNFPGRFSGRQFSNSRSEMNVSTLELGDSALYLCASSADVSQETQYFGPGTRLLVL.

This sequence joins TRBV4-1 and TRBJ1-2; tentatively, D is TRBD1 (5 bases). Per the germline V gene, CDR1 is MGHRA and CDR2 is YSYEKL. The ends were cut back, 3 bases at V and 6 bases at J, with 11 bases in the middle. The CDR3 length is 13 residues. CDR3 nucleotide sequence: TGCGCCAGCAGCCACATAGGCAGGGATGGCTACACCTTC. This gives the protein CASSHIGRDGYTF.

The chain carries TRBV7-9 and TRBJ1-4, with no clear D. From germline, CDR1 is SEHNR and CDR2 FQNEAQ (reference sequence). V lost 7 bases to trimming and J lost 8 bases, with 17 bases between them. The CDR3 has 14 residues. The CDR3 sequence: CASTFMTLEEKLFF. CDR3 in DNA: TGTGCCAGCACCTTTATGACCCTGGAAGAAAAACTGTTTTTT.

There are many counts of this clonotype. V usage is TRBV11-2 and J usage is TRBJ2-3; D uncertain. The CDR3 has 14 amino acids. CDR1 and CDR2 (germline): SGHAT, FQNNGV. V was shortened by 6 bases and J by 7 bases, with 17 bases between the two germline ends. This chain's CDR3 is CASRNQASYYTQYF. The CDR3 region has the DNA TGTGCCAGCAGGAATCAGGCATCGTATTATACGCAGTATTTT.

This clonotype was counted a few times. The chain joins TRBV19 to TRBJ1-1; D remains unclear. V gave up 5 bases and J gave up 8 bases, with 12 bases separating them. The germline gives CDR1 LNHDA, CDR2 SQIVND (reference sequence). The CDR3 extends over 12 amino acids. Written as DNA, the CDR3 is TGTGCCAGTAGTGAGGCAGAGGGAGAAGCTTTCTTT. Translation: CASSEAEGEAFF.

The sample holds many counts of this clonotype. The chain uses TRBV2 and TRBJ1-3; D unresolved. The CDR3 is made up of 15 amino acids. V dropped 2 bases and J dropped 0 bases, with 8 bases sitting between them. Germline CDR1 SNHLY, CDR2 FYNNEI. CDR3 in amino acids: CASSEKRGSGNTIYF. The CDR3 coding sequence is TGTGCCAGCAGTGAAAAGCGAGGCTCTGGAAACACCATATATTTT. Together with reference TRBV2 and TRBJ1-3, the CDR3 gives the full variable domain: EPEVTQTPSHQVTQMGQEVILRCVPISNHLYFYWYRQILGQKVEFLVSFYNNEISEKSEIFDDQFSVERPDGSNFTLKIRSTKLEDSAMYFCASSEKRGSGNTIYFGEGSWLTVV.

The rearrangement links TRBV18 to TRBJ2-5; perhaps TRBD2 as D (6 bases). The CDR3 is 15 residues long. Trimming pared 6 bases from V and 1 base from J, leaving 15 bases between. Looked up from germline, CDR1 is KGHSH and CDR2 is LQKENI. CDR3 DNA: TGTGCCAGCTCTCAGAGGGGAGGCTCCCAAGAGACCCAGTACTTC. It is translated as CASSQRGGSQETQYF. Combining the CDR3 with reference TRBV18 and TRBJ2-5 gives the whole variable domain NAGVMQNPRHLVRRRGQEARLRCSPMKGHSHVYWYRQLPEEGLKFMVYLQKENIIDESGMPKERFSAEFPKEGPSILRIQQVVRGDSAAYFCASSQRGGSQETQYFGPGTRLLVL.

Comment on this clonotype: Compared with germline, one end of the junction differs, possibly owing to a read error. CDR3 coding DNA: TGTGTCAGCAGTTCTTGGGCTAGTACAGATACGCAGTATTTT. Translated: CVSSSWASTDTQYF. This sequence joins TRBV6-5 and TRBJ2-3, with D unclear. From germline, CDR1 is MNHEY and CDR2 SVGAGI. The CDR3 has 14 residues.

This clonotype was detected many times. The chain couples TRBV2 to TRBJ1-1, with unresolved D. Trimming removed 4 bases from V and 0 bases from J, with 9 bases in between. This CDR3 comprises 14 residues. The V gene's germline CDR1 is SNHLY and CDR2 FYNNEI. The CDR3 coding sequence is TGTGCCAGCAGTGTAGTTTGGGTGAACACTGAAGCTTTCTTT. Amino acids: CASSVVWVNTEAFF.

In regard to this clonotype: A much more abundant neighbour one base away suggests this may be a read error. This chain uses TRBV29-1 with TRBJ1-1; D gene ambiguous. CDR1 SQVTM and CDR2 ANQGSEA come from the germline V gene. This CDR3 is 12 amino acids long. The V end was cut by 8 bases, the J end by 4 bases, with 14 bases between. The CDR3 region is CSTMVLVTEAFF. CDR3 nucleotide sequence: TGCAGCACCATGGTTCTTGTCACTGAAGCTTTCTTT.

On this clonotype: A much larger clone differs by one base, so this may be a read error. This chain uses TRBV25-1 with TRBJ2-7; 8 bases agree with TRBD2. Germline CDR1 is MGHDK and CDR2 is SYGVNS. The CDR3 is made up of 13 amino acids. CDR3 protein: CPPLTSASYEQYF. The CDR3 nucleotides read TGTCCCCCTTTGACTAGCGCATCTTACGAGCAGTACTTC.

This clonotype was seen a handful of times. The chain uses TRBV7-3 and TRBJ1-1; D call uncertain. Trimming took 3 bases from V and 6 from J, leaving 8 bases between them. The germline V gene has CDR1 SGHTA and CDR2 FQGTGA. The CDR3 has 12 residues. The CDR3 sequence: CASSLDGPEAFF. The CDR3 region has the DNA TGTGCCAGCAGCTTGGATGGGCCTGAAGCTTTCTTT.

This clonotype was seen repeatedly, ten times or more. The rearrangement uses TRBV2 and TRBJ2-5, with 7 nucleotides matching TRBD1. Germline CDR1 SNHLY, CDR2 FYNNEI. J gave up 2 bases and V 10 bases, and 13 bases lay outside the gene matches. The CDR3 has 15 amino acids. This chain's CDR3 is CATSREQGLQETQYF. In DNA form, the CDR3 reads TGTGCCACCTCTCGGGAACAGGGGCTTCAAGAGACCCAGTACTTC.

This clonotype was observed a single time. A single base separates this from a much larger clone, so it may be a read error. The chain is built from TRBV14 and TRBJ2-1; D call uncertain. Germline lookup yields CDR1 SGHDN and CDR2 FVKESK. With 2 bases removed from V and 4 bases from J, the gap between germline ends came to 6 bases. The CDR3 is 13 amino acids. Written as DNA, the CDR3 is TGTGCCAGCAGCCAATCCAGATACAATGAGCAGTTCTTC. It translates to CASSQSRYNEQFF.

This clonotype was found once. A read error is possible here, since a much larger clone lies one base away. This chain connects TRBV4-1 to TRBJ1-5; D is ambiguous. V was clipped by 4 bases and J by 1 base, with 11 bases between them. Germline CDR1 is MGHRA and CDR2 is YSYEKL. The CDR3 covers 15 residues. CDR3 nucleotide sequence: TGCGCCAGCAGCCGCAGCCCGGACAGCAATCAGCCCCAGCATTTT. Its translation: CASSRSPDSNQPQHF.

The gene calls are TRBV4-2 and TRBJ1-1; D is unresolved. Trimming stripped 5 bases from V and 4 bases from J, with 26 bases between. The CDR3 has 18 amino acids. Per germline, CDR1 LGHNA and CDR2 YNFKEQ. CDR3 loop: CASSSLDAVGRLGTEAFF. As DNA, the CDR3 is TGTGCCAGCAGCTCCCTGGATGCCGTGGGTCGATTGGGCACTGAAGCTTTCTTT.

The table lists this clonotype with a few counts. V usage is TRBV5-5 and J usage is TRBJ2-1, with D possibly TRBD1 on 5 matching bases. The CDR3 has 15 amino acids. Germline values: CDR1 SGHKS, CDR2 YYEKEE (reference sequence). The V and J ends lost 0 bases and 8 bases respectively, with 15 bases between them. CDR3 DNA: TGTGCCAGCAGCTTGGCGCCAGGGATGGTGGATGAGCAGTTCTTC. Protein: CASSLAPGMVDEQFF.

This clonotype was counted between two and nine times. The CDR3 loop is CASSQWGQSSYNEQFF. The CDR3 DNA reads TGCGCCAGCAGCCAATGGGGGCAGAGCTCCTACAATGAGCAGTTCTTC. The genes are TRBV4-3 and TRBJ2-1, with a weak D call TRBD1 (6 bases). V gave up 2 bases and J gave up 0 bases, with 11 bases separating them. Germline lookup yields CDR1 LGHNA and CDR2 YSLEER. The CDR3 has 16 amino acids.

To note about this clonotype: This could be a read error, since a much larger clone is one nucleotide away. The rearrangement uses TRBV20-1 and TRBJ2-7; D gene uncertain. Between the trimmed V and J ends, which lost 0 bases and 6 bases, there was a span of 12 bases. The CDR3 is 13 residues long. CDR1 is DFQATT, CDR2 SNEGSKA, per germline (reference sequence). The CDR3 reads CSAREAGLGEQYF. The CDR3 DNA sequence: TGCAGTGCTAGAGAGGCCGGGCTCGGCGAGCAGTACTTC.

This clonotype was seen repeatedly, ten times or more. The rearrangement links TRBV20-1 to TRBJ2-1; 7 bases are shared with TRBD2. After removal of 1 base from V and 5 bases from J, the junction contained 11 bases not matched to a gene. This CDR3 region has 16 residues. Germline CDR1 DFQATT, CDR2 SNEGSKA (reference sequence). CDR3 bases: TGCAGTGCTAGAGGCCCTGGGCTAGCGGCCAACAATGAGCAGTTCTTC. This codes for CSARGPGLAANNEQFF.

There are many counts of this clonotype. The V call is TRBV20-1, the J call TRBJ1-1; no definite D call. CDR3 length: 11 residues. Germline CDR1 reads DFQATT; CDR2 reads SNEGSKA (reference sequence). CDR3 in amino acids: CIPRENTEAFF. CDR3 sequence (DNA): TGCATCCCGAGGGAGAACACTGAAGCTTTCTTT.

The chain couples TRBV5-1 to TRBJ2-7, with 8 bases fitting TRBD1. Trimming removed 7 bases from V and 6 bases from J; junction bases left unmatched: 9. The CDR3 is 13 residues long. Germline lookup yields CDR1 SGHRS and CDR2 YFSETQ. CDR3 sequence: CASGPGQVGEQYF. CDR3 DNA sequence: TGCGCCAGCGGCCCGGGACAGGTGGGCGAGCAGTACTTC.

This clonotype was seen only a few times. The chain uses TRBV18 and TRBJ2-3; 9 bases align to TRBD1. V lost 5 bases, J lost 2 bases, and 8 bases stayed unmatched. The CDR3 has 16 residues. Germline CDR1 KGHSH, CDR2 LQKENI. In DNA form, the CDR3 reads TGTGCCAGCTCAATTAAGGGACAGGGTTTCACAGATACGCAGTATTTT. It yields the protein CASSIKGQGFTDTQYF.

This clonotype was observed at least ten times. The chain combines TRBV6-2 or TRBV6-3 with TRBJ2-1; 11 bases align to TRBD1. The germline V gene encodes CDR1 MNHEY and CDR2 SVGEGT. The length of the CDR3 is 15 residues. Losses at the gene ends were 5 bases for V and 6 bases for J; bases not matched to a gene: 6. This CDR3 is CASSPPGTGGNEQFF. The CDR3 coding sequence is TGTGCCAGCAGTCCCCCCGGGACAGGGGGCAATGAGCAGTTCTTC.

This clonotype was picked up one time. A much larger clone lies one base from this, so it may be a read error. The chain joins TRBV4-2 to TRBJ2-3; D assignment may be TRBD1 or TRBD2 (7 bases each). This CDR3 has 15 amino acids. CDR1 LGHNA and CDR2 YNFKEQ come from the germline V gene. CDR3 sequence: CASSQAGGGTDAQYF. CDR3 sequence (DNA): TGTGCCAGCAGCCAAGCGGGGGGCGGGACAGATGCGCAGTATTTT.

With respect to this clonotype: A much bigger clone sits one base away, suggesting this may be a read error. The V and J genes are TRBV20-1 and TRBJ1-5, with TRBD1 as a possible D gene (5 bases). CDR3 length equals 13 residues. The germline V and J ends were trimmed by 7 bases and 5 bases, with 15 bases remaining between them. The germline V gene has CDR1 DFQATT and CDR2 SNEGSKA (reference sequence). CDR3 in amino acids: CSVWAGHYQPQHF. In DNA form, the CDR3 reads TGCAGTGTATGGGCAGGGCACTATCAGCCCCAGCATTTT.

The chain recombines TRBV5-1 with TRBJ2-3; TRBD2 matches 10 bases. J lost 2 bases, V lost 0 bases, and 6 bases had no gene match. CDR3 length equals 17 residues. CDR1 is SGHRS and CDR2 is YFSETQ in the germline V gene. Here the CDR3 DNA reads TGCGCCAGCAGCTTGGCTCTGACTAGCGGGCCCACAGATACGCAGTATTTT. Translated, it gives CASSLALTSGPTDTQYF.

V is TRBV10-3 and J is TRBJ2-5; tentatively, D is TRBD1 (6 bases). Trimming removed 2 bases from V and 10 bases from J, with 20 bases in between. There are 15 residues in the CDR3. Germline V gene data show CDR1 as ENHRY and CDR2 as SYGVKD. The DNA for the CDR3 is TGTGCCATCAGTGAGCCATCCCTAGCAACAGGGAACCAGTACTTC. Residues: CAISEPSLATGNQYF.

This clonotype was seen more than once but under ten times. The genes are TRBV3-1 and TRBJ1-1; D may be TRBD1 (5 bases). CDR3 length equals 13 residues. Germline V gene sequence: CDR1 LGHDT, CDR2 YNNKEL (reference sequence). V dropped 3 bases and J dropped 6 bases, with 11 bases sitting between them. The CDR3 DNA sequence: TGTGCCAGCAGCCAGGGGGTTGAGTCTGAAGCTTTCTTT. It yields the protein CASSQGVESEAFF.